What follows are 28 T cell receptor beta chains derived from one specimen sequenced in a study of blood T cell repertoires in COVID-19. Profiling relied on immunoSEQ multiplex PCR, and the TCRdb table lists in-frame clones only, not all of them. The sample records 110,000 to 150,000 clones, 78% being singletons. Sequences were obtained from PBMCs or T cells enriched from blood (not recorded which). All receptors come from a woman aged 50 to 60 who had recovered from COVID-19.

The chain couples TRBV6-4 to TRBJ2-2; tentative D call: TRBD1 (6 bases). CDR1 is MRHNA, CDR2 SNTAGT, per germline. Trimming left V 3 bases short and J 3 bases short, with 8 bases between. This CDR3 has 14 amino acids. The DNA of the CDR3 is TGTGCCAGCAGTGAGCAGGGGTACACCGGGGAGCTGTTTTTT. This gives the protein CASSEQGYTGELFF.

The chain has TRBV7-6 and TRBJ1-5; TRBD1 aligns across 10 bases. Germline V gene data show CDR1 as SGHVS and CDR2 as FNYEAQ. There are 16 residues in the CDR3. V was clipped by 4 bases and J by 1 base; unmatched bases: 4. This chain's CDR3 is CASSSWDRGSNQPQHF. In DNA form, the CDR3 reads TGTGCCAGCAGCTCCTGGGACAGGGGAAGCAATCAGCCCCAGCATTTT.

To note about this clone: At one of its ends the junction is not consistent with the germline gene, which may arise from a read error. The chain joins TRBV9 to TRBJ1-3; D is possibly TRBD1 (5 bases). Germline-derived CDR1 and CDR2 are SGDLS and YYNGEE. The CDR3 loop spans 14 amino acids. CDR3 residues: CASSVQGSGNTIYF. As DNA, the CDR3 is TGTGCCAGCAGCGTCCAGGGTTCTGGAAACACTATATATTTT. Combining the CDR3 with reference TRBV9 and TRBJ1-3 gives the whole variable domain DSGVTQTPKHLITATGQRVTLRCSPRSGDLSVYWYQQSLDQGLQFLIQYYNGEERAKGNILERFSAQQFPDLHSELNLSSLELGDSALYFCASSVQGSGNTIYFGEGSWLTVV.

The CDR3 reads CASSPGHRADGYTF. The CDR3 region has the DNA TGTGCCAGCTCACCGGGACACAGGGCGGATGGCTACACCTTC. The chain combines TRBV18 with TRBJ1-2, with a possible D match to TRBD1 (6 bases). V lost 3 bases to trimming and J lost 6 bases, with 14 bases between them. This CDR3 has 14 residues. Germline-derived CDR1 and CDR2 are KGHSH and LQKENI.

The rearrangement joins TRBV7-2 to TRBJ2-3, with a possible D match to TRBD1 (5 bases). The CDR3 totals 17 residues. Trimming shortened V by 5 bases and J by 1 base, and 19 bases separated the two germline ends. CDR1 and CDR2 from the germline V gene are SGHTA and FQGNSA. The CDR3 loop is CASSHRTGSVGTDTQYF. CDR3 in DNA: TGTGCCAGCAGCCACAGAACAGGATCGGTGGGCACAGATACGCAGTATTTT.

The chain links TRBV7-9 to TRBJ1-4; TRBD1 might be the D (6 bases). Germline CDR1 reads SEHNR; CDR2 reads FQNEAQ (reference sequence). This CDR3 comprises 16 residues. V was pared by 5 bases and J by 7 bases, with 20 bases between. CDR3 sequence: CASSDLYRGAGEKLFF. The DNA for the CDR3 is TGTGCCAGCAGCGACCTTTATCGGGGGGCAGGTGAAAAACTGTTTTTT.

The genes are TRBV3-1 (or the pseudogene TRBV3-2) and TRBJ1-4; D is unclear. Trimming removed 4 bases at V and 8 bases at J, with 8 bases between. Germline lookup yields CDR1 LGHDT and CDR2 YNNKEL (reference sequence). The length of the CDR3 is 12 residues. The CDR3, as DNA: TGTGCCAGCAGCCCTTACGGGGAAAAACTGTTTTTT. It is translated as CASSPYGEKLFF.

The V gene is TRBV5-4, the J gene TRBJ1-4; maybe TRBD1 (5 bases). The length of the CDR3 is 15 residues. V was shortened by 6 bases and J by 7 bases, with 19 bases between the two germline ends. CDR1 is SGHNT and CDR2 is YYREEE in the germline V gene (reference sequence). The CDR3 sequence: CASTPNLGGGEKLFF. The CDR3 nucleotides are TGTGCCAGCACCCCCAATCTGGGGGGTGGTGAAAAACTGTTTTTT.

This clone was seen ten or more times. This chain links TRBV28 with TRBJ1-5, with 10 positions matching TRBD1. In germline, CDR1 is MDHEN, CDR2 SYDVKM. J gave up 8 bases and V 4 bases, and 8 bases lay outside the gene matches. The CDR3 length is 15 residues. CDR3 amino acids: CASSSGTGDSKPQHF. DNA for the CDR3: TGTGCCAGCAGTTCCGGGACAGGGGATAGCAAGCCCCAGCATTTT.

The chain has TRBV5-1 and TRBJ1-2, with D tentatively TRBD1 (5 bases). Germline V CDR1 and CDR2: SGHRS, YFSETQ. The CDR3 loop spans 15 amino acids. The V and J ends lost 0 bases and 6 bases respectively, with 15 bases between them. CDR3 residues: CASSLVGIAGHGYTF. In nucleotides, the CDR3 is TGCGCCAGCAGCTTGGTAGGAATAGCGGGACATGGCTACACCTTC.

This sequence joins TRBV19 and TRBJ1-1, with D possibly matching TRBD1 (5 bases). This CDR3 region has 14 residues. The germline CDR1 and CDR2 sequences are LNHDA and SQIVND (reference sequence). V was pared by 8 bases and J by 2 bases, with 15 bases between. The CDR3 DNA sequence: TGTGCCAGTTTTGACCAGGGTCAAAACACTGAAGCTTTCTTT. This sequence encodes CASFDQGQNTEAFF.

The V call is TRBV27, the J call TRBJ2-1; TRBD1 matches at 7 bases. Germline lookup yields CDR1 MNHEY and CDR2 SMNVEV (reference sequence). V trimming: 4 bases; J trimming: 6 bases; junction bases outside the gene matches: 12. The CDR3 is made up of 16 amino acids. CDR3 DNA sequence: TGTGCCAGCAGTTCAAAACCGGGACAGTTCATCAATGAGCAGTTCTTC. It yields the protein CASSSKPGQFINEQFF.

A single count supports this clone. Here the CDR3 reads CASITALAKNIQYF. The CDR3 bases are TGTGCCAGCATTACAGCACTAGCCAAAAACATTCAGTACTTC. The J gene is TRBJ2-4, the V gene TRBV27; D not certain. The CDR3 has 14 amino acids. CDR1 MNHEY and CDR2 SMNVEV come from the germline V gene (reference sequence). V was clipped by 7 bases and J by 0 bases, with 10 bases between them.

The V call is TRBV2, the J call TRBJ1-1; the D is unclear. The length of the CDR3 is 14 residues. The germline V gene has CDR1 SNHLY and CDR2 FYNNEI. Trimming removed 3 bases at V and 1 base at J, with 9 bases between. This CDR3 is CASSDLQRNTEAFF. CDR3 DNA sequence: TGTGCCAGCAGTGATTTACAGAGGAACACTGAAGCTTTCTTT. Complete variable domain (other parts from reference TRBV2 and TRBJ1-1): EPEVTQTPSHQVTQMGQEVILRCVPISNHLYFYWYRQILGQKVEFLVSFYNNEISEKSEIFDDQFSVERPDGSNFTLKIRSTKLEDSAMYFCASSDLQRNTEAFFGQGTRLTVV.

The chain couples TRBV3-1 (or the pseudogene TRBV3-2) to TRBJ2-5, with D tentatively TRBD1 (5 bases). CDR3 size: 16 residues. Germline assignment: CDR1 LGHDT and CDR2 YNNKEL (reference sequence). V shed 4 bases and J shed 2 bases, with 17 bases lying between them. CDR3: CASSPPRRGIQETQYF. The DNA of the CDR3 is TGTGCCAGCAGCCCCCCCCGTAGGGGCATACAAGAGACCCAGTACTTC.

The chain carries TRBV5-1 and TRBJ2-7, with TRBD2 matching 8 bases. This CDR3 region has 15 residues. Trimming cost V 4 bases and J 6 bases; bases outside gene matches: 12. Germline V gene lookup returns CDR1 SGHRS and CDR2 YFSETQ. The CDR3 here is CASSASRGGLGEQYF. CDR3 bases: TGCGCCAGCAGCGCGTCACGGGGGGGCCTCGGCGAGCAGTACTTC.

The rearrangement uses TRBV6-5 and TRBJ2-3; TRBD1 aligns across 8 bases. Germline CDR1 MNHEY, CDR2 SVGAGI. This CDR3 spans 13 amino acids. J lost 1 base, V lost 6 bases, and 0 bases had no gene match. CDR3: CASRGQGTDTQYF. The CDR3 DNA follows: TGTGCCAGCAGGGGACAGGGCACAGATACGCAGTATTTT.

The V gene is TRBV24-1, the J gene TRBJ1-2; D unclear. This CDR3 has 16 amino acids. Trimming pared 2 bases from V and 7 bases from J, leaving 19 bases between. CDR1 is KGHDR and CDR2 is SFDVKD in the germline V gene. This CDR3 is CATSDSRAANLGGYTF. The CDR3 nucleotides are TGTGCCACCAGTGATTCGCGGGCCGCCAATTTGGGTGGCTACACCTTC.

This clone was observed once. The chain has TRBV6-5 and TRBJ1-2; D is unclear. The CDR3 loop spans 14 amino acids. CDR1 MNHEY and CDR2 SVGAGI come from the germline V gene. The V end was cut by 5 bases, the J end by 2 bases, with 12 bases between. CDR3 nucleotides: TGTGCCAGCAGTCCCCCCGGGGAAAACTATGGCTACACCTTC. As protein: CASSPPGENYGYTF.

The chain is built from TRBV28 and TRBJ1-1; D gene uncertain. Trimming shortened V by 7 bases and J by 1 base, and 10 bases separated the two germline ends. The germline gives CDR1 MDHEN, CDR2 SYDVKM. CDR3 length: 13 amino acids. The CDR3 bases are TGTGCCAGCAAGCGGGGAGGGAACACTGAAGCTTTCTTT. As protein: CASKRGGNTEAFF.

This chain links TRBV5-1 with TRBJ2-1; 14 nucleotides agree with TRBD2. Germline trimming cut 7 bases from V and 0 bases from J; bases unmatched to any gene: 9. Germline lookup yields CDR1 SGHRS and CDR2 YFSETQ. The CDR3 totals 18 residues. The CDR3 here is CASLGLAGGQSSYNEQFF. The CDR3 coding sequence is TGCGCCAGCCTCGGACTAGCGGGGGGCCAGAGCTCCTACAATGAGCAGTTCTTC.

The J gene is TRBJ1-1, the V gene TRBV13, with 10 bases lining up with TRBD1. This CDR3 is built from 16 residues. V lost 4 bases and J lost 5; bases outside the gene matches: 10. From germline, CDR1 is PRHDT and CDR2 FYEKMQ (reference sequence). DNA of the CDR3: TGTGCCAGCAGCTCCGGTGACAGGGGGCGGGGGACTGAAGCTTTCTTT. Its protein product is CASSSGDRGRGTEAFF.

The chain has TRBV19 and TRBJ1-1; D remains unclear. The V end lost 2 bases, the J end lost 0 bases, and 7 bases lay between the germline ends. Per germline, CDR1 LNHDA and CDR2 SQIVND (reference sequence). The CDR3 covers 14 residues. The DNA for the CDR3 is TGTGCCAGTAGTATAAGCCTCTTGAACACTGAAGCTTTCTTT. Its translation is CASSISLLNTEAFF.

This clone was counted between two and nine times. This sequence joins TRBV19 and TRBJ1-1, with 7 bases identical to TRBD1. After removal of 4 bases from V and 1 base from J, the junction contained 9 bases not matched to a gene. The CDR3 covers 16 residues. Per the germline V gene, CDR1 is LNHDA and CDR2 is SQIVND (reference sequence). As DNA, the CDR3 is TGTGCCAGTAGTACCCTTCCGGGACAGAGGAACACTGAAGCTTTCTTT. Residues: CASSTLPGQRNTEAFF.

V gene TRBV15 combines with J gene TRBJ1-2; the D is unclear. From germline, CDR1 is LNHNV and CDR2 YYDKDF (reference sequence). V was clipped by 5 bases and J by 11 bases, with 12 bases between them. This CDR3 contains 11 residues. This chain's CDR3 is CATSLLGVYTF. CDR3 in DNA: TGTGCCACCAGCCTCTTGGGAGTTTACACCTTC.

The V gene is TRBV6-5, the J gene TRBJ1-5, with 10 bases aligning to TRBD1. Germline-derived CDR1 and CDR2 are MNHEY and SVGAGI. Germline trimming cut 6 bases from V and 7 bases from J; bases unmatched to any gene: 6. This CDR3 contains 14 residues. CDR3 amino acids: CASRDGTGVQPQHF. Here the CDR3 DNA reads TGTGCCAGCAGGGACGGGACAGGGGTACAGCCCCAGCATTTT.

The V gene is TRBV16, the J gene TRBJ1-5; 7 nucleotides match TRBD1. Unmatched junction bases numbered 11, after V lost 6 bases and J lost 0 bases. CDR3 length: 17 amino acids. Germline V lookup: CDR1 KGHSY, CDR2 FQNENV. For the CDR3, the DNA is TGTGCCAGCAGTCAGACCCAGGGGGGCTATAGCAATCAGCCCCAGCATTTT. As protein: CASSQTQGGYSNQPQHF.

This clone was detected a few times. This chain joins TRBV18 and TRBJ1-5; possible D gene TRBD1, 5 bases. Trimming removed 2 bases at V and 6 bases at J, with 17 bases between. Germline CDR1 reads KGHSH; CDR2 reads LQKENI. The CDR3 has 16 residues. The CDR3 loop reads CASSPTDPRGGQPQHF. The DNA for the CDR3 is TGTGCCAGCTCACCAACCGACCCAAGGGGAGGTCAGCCCCAGCATTTT.